This passage covers 29 T cell receptor beta chains from one sample sequenced in a study of early T cells in non-severe SARS-CoV-2 infection. TCRdb used MiXCR to reprocess the 5' RACE reads, holding one entry per CDR3 protein. The sample carries tens of thousands of distinct CDR3 sequences, 14% to 15% recorded once. The sample here was whole blood, taken at baseline. Receptor source: an adult who was a healthcare worker with PCR-confirmed SARS-CoV-2 infection or an uninfected control (not recorded which).

The chain is built from TRBV12-3 or TRBV12-4 and TRBJ2-1; 8 bases line up with TRBD2. This CDR3 is built from 15 residues. V lost 11 bases and J lost 10; bases outside the gene matches: 19. The CDR3 region has the DNA TGTGCCTCACAGTTGGGGCTAGCGGGCGTCTCAGAGCAGTTCTTC. Its protein is CASQLGLAGVSEQFF.

Comment on this clonotype: Its ends do not fully match the called genes, so a read error is possible. The rearrangement joins TRBV12-5 to TRBJ2-3; D is unresolved. The CDR3 sequence is 11 residues long. From germline, CDR1 is LGHNT and CDR2 FRNRAP. The CDR3 here is CASGLGETAEF. In DNA, the CDR3 is TGTGCTAGTGGTTTGGGTGAAACGGCGGAATTT. Complete variable domain (other parts from reference TRBV12-5 and TRBJ2-3): DARVTQTPRHKVTEMGQEVTMRCQPILGHNTVFWYRQTMMQGLELLAYFRNRAPLDDSGMPKDRFSAEMPDATLATLKIQPSEPRDSAVYFCASGLGETAEFGPGTRLTVL.

The sample holds many counts of this clonotype. The chain joins TRBV28 to TRBJ1-1, with 8 bases matching TRBD1. V lost 2 bases, J lost 0 bases, and 8 bases stayed unmatched. The CDR3 runs 17 residues. Germline values: CDR1 MDHEN, CDR2 SYDVKM. DNA for the CDR3: TGTGCCAGCAGTTTACAGGGGGCTGTGGGGTTGAACACTGAAGCTTTCTTT. Its translation: CASSLQGAVGLNTEAFF.

The chain uses TRBV4-2 and TRBJ1-3, with D unresolved. This CDR3 region has 16 residues. V was shortened by 0 bases and J by 4 bases, with 13 bases between the two germline ends. Germline lookup yields CDR1 LGHNA and CDR2 YNFKEQ. In DNA form, the CDR3 reads TGTGCCAGCAGCCAAGATCCGAACTCAGGAGGAAACACCATATATTTT. Residues: CASSQDPNSGGNTIYF.

This clonotype was seen repeatedly, ten times or more. This rearrangement joins TRBV6-5 to TRBJ1-3, with D possibly matching TRBD1 (5 bases). Germline CDR1 reads MNHEY; CDR2 reads SVGAGI. The CDR3 extends over 15 amino acids. Trimming removed 2 bases from V and 1 base from J, with 9 bases in between. This chain's CDR3 is CASSYGAGSGNTIYF. CDR3 DNA sequence: TGTGCCAGCAGTTACGGCGCAGGGTCTGGAAACACCATATATTTT.

The chain combines TRBV4-1 with TRBJ1-1; D might be TRBD1 (5 bases). Germline CDR1 MGHRA, CDR2 YSYEKL. Trimming took 3 bases from V and 4 from J, leaving 18 bases between them. The CDR3 runs 16 residues. CDR3 amino acids: CASSHFLTRGPTEAFF. The CDR3 DNA is TGCGCCAGCAGCCATTTTTTGACGAGGGGCCCCACTGAAGCTTTCTTT.

This clonotype was detected many times. The chain joins TRBV11-2 to TRBJ1-2; tentatively, D is TRBD1 (5 bases). The CDR3 contains 16 residues. Germline V gives CDR1 SGHAT, CDR2 FQNNGV. Trimming removed 5 bases at V and 4 bases at J, with 20 bases between. The CDR3: CASSTEQGRNIYGYTF. The CDR3 DNA follows: TGTGCCAGCAGCACGGAGCAGGGACGGAATATCTATGGCTACACCTTC.

This clonotype occurred a few times. The V gene is TRBV25-1, the J gene TRBJ2-3; D not certain. V lost 1 base, J lost 5 bases, and 10 bases lay in between. There are 14 residues in the CDR3. The germline V gene encodes CDR1 MGHDK and CDR2 SYGVNS. The CDR3 coding sequence is TGTGCCAGCAGTGAATCCCAGGCCCGAGATACGCAGTATTTT. Amino acids: CASSESQARDTQYF.

This clonotype was recorded at least ten times. The chain links TRBV6-2 or TRBV6-3 to TRBJ2-7; 9 nucleotides align to TRBD2. With V trimmed by 6 bases and J by 2 bases, 8 bases remained unmatched. The CDR3 runs 15 residues. The germline V gene encodes CDR1 MNHEY and CDR2 SVGEGT. The CDR3 spells CASSPGLAYTYEQYF. Here the CDR3 DNA reads TGTGCCAGCAGCCCCGGACTAGCGTACACCTACGAGCAGTACTTC.

J is TRBJ2-5 and V is TRBV12-3 or TRBV12-4; D gene unclear. This CDR3 has 14 residues. The V end lost 7 bases, the J end lost 3 bases, and 15 bases lay between the germline ends. The CDR3 DNA follows: TGTGCCAGCACCCTTTACACCAGAGAAGAGACCCAGTACTTC. Amino acid sequence: CASTLYTREETQYF.

The CDR3 protein is CASTLAGSTDTQYF. CDR3 DNA sequence: TGTGCCAGCACCTTAGCGGGGAGCACAGATACGCAGTATTTT. V is TRBV6-5 and J is TRBJ2-3, with 8 bases lining up with TRBD2. This CDR3 spans 14 amino acids. CDR1 is MNHEY, CDR2 SVGAGI, per germline. With V trimmed by 7 bases and J by 0 bases, 3 bases remained unmatched.

The V and J genes are TRBV11-3 and TRBJ2-2; D might be TRBD2 (5 bases). Germline CDR1 reads SGHNT; CDR2 reads YENEEA. V was trimmed by 1 base and J by 7 bases, leaving 7 bases between them. This CDR3 region has 13 residues. The CDR3 DNA reads as TGTGCCAGCAGCTTAGGGGAGAACGGGGAGCTGTTTTTT. Residues: CASSLGENGELFF.

The V and J genes are TRBV12-5 and TRBJ1-1; D is ambiguous. This CDR3 spans 14 amino acids. The ends were cut back, 3 bases at V and 1 base at J, with 9 bases in the middle. Looked up from germline, CDR1 is LGHNT and CDR2 is FRNRAP. Written as DNA, the CDR3 is TGTGCTAGTGGTTTAGGTCAGCAGAACACTGAAGCTTTCTTT. This codes for CASGLGQQNTEAFF.

This clonotype was picked up a small number of times. This chain uses TRBV7-2 with TRBJ2-5; 10 bases align to TRBD2. There are 16 residues in the CDR3. Per germline, CDR1 SGHTA and CDR2 FQGNSA. J was trimmed by 1 base and V by 5 bases; bases with no gene match: 7. In DNA, the CDR3 is TGTGCCAGCAGCCCCACCGGGACTAGCGCCCAAGAGACCCAGTACTTC. This sequence encodes CASSPTGTSAQETQYF.

The chain uses TRBV7-9 and TRBJ1-2, with TRBD1 matching 8 bases. The germline V gene has CDR1 SEHNR and CDR2 FQNEAQ (reference sequence). V lost 7 bases, J lost 3 bases, and 4 bases stayed unmatched. The CDR3 sequence is 13 residues long. The CDR3 DNA sequence: TGTGCCAGCATTGGGACAGGCGACTATGGCTACACCTTC. This translates into CASIGTGDYGYTF.

The genes are TRBV7-9 and TRBJ1-1, with D hard to call. V was clipped by 1 base and J by 2 bases, with 14 bases between them. Germline CDR1 SEHNR, CDR2 FQNEAQ (reference sequence). The length of the CDR3 is 16 residues. CDR3 nucleotide sequence: TGTGCCAGCAGCTTAGTCTTATTGAAACACAACACTGAAGCTTTCTTT. Protein: CASSLVLLKHNTEAFF. Together with reference TRBV7-9 and TRBJ1-1, the CDR3 gives the full variable domain: DTGVSQNPRHKITKRGQNVTFRCDPISEHNRLYWYRQTLGQGPEFLTYFQNEAQLEKSRLLSDRFSAERPKGSFSTLEIQRTEQGDSAMYLCASSLVLLKHNTEAFFGQGTRLTVV.

The chain uses TRBV5-1 and TRBJ2-1; D is uncertain. Germline V lookup: CDR1 SGHRS, CDR2 YFSETQ. The CDR3 contains 12 residues. The V end was cut by 4 bases, the J end by 7 bases, with 9 bases between. The CDR3 reads CASSLETNEQFF. Written as DNA, the CDR3 is TGCGCCAGCAGCCTGGAGACTAATGAGCAGTTCTTC.

This clonotype turned up a few times. The chain joins TRBV28 to TRBJ1-6, with 9 bases that match TRBD1. The trim removed 6 bases at V and 6 bases at J, leaving 6 bases unmatched. Germline CDR1 reads MDHEN; CDR2 reads SYDVKM. The CDR3 extends over 15 amino acids. The CDR3 reads CASRLTGGPNSPLHF. For the CDR3, the DNA is TGTGCCAGCAGACTAACAGGGGGCCCTAATTCACCCCTCCACTTT.

This clonotype was found a few times. The CDR3 bases are TGTGCCAGCAGTTGGAGGTACAATGAGCAGTTCTTC. Translation: CASSWRYNEQFF. This chain links TRBV13 with TRBJ2-1, with D possibly being TRBD2 (5 bases). The CDR3 contains 12 residues. In germline, CDR1 is PRHDT, CDR2 FYEKMQ (reference sequence). Trimming left V 6 bases short and J 4 bases short, with 7 bases between.

This clonotype turned up a few times. The chain recombines TRBV5-1 with TRBJ2-5, with no clear D. The CDR3 extends over 13 amino acids. The V end lost 5 bases, the J end lost 6 bases, and 14 bases lay between the germline ends. The V gene's germline CDR1 is SGHRS and CDR2 YFSETQ. DNA for the CDR3: TGCGCCAGCAGTTCTGGGTCGGACCAGACCCAGTACTTC. Residues: CASSSGSDQTQYF.

This clonotype was seen only a few times. The CDR3 here is CASSLMAGGGTGELFF. CDR3 coding DNA: TGTGCCAGCAGTCTGATGGCGGGGGGCGGCACCGGGGAGCTGTTTTTT. This chain uses TRBV7-2 with TRBJ2-2; 8 nucleotides agree with TRBD2. This CDR3 contains 16 residues. Germline CDR1 SGHTA, CDR2 FQGNSA. V lost 6 bases to trimming and J lost 4 bases; unmatched junction nucleotides: 10.

The chain recombines TRBV11-1 with TRBJ2-5, with D tentatively TRBD1 (6 bases). The length of the CDR3 is 15 residues. Germline V gene lookup returns CDR1 SGHAT and CDR2 FQDESV (reference sequence). V shed 3 bases and J shed 1 base, with 12 bases lying between them. CDR3 nucleotide sequence: TGTGCCAGCAGCTTTCCCCTGGGGGCCCAAGAGACCCAGTACTTC. It yields the protein CASSFPLGAQETQYF. Together with reference TRBV11-1 and TRBJ2-5, the CDR3 gives the full variable domain: EAEVAQSPRYKITEKSQAVAFWCDPISGHATLYWYRQILGQGPELLVQFQDESVVDDSQLPKDRFSAERLKGVDSTLKIQPAELGDSAMYLCASSFPLGAQETQYFGPGTRLLVL.

In its sample, this clonotype was seen a few times. The J gene is TRBJ2-1, the V gene TRBV7-9, with D perhaps matching TRBD2 (6 bases). Trimming cost V 6 bases and J 0 bases, with 15 bases left between them. Per germline, CDR1 SEHNR and CDR2 FQNEAQ (reference sequence). CDR3 size: 16 residues. The CDR3 DNA sequence: TGTGCCAGCAGACAACTAGCTGTCAGCTCCTACAATGAGCAGTTCTTC. Amino acids: CASRQLAVSSYNEQFF.

This clonotype was found many times. This rearrangement joins TRBV7-6 to TRBJ2-2; 8 positions match TRBD2. This CDR3 comprises 15 residues. The trim removed 6 bases at V and 1 base at J, leaving 4 bases unmatched. CDR1 and CDR2 from the germline V gene are SGHVS and FNYEAQ. The CDR3 coding sequence is TGTGCCAGCAGAGCGGGGGCCAAGAACACCGGGGAGCTGTTTTTT. This sequence encodes CASRAGAKNTGELFF.

This clonotype appeared many times. The rearrangement links TRBV6-5 to TRBJ1-2; 8 bases agree with TRBD1. The CDR3 runs to 13 residues. Germline CDR1 and CDR2: MNHEY and SVGAGI. Trimming cost V 3 bases and J 8 bases; bases outside gene matches: 5. This chain's CDR3 is CASSYGQGRGYTF. The CDR3 bases are TGTGCCAGCAGTTATGGACAGGGCCGAGGCTACACCTTC.

The chain recombines TRBV11-2 with TRBJ1-2, with D possibly being TRBD1 (5 bases). The germline V gene encodes CDR1 SGHAT and CDR2 FQNNGV. V lost 0 bases and J lost 2, with 10 bases in between. CDR3 length: 15 amino acids. CDR3 bases: TGTGCCAGCAGCTTAGAACCAGGGACCAACTATGGCTACACCTTC. As protein: CASSLEPGTNYGYTF.

This clonotype was counted between two and nine times. The chain employs TRBV6-5 and TRBJ1-6; a possible D gene is TRBD1 (5 bases). V lost 4 bases and J lost 12, with 16 bases in between. Germline V CDR1 and CDR2: MNHEY, SVGAGI. This CDR3 comprises 14 residues. The CDR3 region has the DNA TGTGCCAGCAGTTTCCGGACCACGGGGGGACCCCTCCACTTT. Protein: CASSFRTTGGPLHF.

This clonotype has only one observation. This sequence joins TRBV6-2 or TRBV6-3 and TRBJ2-5; a weak D match, TRBD1 (5 bases). Germline values: CDR1 MNHEY, CDR2 SVGEGT. The CDR3 covers 14 residues. The ends were cut back, 2 bases at V and 4 bases at J, with 11 bases in the middle. The CDR3, as DNA: TGTGCCAGCAGTTACAGGACATCGGGAGAGACCCAGTACTTC. Translating gives CASSYRTSGETQYF.

This chain links TRBV3-1 with TRBJ2-4; D could derive from TRBD1 or TRBD2 (5 bases each). The CDR3 runs to 18 residues. The V gene lost 0 bases and the J gene lost 0 bases, with 15 bases spanning the gap. Germline lookup yields CDR1 LGHDT and CDR2 YNNKEL (reference sequence). The CDR3 protein is CASSQDRWDGLAKNIQYF. CDR3 in DNA: TGTGCCAGCAGCCAAGATCGGTGGGACGGACTAGCCAAAAACATTCAGTACTTC.